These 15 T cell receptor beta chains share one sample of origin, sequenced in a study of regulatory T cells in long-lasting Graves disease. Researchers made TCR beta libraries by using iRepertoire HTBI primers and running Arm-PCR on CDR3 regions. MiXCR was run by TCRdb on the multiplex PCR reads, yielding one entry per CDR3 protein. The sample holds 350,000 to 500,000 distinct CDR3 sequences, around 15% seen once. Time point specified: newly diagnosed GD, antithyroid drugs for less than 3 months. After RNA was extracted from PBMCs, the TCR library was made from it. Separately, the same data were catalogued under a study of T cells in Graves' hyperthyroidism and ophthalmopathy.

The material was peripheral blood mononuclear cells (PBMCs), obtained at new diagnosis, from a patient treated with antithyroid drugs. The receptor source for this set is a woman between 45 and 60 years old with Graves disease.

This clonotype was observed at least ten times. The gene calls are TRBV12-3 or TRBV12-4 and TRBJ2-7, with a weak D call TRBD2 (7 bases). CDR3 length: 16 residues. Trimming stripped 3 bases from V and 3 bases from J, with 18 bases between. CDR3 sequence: CASSLKGGTPGYEQYF. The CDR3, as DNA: TGTGCCAGCAGTTTGAAGGGGGGGACACCCGGCTACGAGCAGTACTTC.

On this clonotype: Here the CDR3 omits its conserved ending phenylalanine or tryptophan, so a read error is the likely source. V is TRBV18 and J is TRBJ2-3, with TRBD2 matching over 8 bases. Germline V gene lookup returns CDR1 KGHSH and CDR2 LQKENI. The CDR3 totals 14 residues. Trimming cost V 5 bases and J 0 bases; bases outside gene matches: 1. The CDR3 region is CASSTSGSTDTQYC. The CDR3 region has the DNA TGTGCCAGCTCAACTAGCGGTAGCACAGATACGCAGTATTGT.

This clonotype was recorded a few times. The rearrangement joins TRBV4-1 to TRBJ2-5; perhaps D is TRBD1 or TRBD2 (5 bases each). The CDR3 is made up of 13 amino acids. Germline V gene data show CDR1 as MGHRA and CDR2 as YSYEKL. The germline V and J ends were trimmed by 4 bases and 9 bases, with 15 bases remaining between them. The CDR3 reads CASSRDAGTAQYF. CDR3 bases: TGCGCCAGCAGCCGGGACGCCGGAACGGCCCAGTACTTC.

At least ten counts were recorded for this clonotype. CDR3 region: CASSLAGQGWNEQYF. CDR3 in DNA: TGTGCCAGCAGTCTGGCCGGACAGGGGTGGAACGAGCAGTACTTC. The rearrangement joins TRBV28 to TRBJ2-7; the match to TRBD1 covers 9 bases. The CDR3 has 15 residues. The V gene's germline CDR1 is MDHEN and CDR2 SYDVKM. The V segment lost 5 bases and the J segment 5 bases; nucleotides outside the gene matches: 10.

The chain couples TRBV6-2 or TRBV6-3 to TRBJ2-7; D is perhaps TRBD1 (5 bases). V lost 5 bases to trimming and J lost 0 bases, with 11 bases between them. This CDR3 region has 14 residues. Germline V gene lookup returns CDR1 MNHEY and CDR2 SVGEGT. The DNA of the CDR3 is TGTGCCAGCAGTGAGCGCAGGGCCTCCTACGAGCAGTACTTC. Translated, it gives CASSERRASYEQYF.

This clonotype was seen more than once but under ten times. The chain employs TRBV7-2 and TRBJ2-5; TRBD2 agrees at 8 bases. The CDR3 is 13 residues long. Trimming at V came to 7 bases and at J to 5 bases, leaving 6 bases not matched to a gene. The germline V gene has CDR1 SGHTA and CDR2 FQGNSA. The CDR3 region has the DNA TGTGCCAGCAAATCGGCTAGCGGGGAGACCCAGTACTTC. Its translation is CASKSASGETQYF.

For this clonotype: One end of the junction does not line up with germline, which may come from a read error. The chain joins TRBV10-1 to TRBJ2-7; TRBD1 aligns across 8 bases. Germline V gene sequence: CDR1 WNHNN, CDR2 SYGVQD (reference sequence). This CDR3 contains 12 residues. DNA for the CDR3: TGCGCCAGCAGTGAGACAGGGGGTGAGCAGTGCTTC. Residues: CASSETGGEQCF.

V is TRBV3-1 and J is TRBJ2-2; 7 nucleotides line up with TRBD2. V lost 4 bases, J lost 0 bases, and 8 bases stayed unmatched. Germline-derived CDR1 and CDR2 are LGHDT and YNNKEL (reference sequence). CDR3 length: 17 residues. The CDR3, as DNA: TGTGCCAGCAGCCCGTCGTTCCTAGCGGCGAACACCGGGGAGCTGTTTTTT. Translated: CASSPSFLAANTGELFF. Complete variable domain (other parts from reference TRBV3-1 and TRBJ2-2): DTAVSQTPKYLVTQMGNDKSIKCEQNLGHDTMYWYKQDSKKFLKIMFSYNNKELIINETVPNRFSPKSPDKAHLNLHINSLELGDSAVYFCASSPSFLAANTGELFFGEGSRLTVL.

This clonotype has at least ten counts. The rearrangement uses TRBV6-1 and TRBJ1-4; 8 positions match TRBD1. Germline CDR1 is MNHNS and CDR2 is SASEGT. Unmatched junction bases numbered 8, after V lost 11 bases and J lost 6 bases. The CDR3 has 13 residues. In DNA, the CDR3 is TGTGCCGCCCGGGCAGGGGGCCATGAAAAACTGTTTTTT. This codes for CAARAGGHEKLFF.

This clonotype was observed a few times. For the CDR3, the DNA is TGTGCCAGCAGCTTGGTTACAGTAGCCAAAAACATTCAGTACTTC. Protein sequence: CASSLVTVAKNIQYF. This rearrangement joins TRBV5-5 to TRBJ2-4; D gene ambiguous. Between the trimmed V and J ends, which lost 0 bases and 0 bases, there was a span of 7 bases. The germline V gene has CDR1 SGHKS and CDR2 YYEKEE (reference sequence). CDR3 length: 15 amino acids.

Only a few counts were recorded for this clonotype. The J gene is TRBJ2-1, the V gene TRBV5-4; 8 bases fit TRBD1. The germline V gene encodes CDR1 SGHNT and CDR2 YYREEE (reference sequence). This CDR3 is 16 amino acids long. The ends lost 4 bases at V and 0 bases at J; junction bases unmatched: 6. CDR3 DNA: TGTGCCAGCAGCCGGGGACAGGAAAGCTCCTACAATGAGCAGTTCTTC. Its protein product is CASSRGQESSYNEQFF.

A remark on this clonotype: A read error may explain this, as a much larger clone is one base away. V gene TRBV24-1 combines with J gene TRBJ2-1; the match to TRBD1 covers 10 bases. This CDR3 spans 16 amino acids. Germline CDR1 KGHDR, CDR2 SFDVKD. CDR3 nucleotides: TGTGCCACCAGTGATTACGCCGGGACAGGGGTCGACGAGCAGAACTTC. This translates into CATSDYAGTGVDEQNF.

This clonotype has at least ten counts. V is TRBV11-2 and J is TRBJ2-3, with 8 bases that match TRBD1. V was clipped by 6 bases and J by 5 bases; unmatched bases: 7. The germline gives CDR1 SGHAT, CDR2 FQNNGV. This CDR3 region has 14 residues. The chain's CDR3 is CASRLRQGIDTQYF. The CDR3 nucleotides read TGTGCCAGCAGACTCCGACAGGGGATAGATACGCAGTATTTT.

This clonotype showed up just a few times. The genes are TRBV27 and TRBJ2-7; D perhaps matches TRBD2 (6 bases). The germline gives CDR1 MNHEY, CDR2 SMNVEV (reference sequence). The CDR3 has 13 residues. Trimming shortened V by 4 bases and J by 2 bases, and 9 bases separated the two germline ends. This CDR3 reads CASSSGETYEQYF. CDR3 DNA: TGTGCCAGCAGTTCGGGGGAAACCTACGAGCAGTACTTC.

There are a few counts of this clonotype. CDR3 in DNA: TGTGCCAGCAGTGAAATGATTAGCGGGAGGGATACCGGGGAGCTGTTTTTT. Its translation: CASSEMISGRDTGELFF. The V and J genes are TRBV6-1 and TRBJ2-2; the match to TRBD2 covers 11 bases. Germline values: CDR1 MNHNS, CDR2 SASEGT. Losses at the gene ends were 2 bases for V and 5 bases for J; bases not matched to a gene: 7. The CDR3 is made up of 17 amino acids.